The rows below give T cell receptor beta chains drawn from one sample of a study of PD-1 blockade in classical Hodgkin lymphoma. Here immunoSEQ multiplex PCR was the method, and the copy in TCRdb shows in-frame clones only, minus some. Of some 10,000 clones listed, approximately 90% are singletons. The material sequenced was peripheral blood mononuclear cells (PBMCs), taken at baseline. The source is a human donor with classical Hodgkin lymphoma. CDR3s include the opening cysteine and the closing phenylalanine or tryptophan. Each record gives: V gene, D gene, J gene, clone size, CDR3 protein, CDR3 DNA. A D gene is named only where the DNA matches it firmly. Not every row has a clone size; where given, it reads once, few, many or a size class.

v_gene: TRBV6-4
d_gene: TRBD1
j_gene: TRBJ2-3
abundance: NA
CDR3aa: CASNLPGQAEPGCWDTQYF
CDR3nt: TGTGCCAGCAATTTGCCGGGACAGGCCGAGCCTGGCTGTTGGGATACGCAGTATTTT

v_gene: TRBV19
d_gene: NA
j_gene: TRBJ2-7
abundance: once
CDR3aa: CASSRARASYEQYF
CDR3nt: TGTGCCAGTAGCCGGGCCCGCGCTTCCTACGAGCAGTACTTC

v_gene: TRBV6-5
d_gene: NA
j_gene: TRBJ2-7
abundance: NA
CDR3aa: CASSYRRSSYEQYF
CDR3nt: TGTGCCAGCAGTTACCGACGGTCCTCCTACGAGCAGTACTTC

v_gene: TRBV27
d_gene: NA
j_gene: TRBJ2-7
abundance: NA
CDR3aa: CASSLGYDSSYEQYF
CDR3nt: TGTGCCAGCAGTTTAGGGTATGACAGCTCCTACGAGCAGTACTTC

v_gene: TRBV2
d_gene: NA
j_gene: TRBJ2-7
abundance: large
CDR3aa: CASMGGEQYF
CDR3nt: TGTGCCAGCATGGGCGGCGAGCAGTACTTC

v_gene: TRBV6-5
d_gene: NA
j_gene: TRBJ1-5
abundance: NA
CDR3aa: CASSDRGLQPQHF
CDR3nt: TGTGCCAGCAGTGACCGGGGGCTTCAGCCCCAGCATTTT

v_gene: TRBV30
d_gene: NA
j_gene: TRBJ2-7
abundance: once
CDR3aa: CAWSVKTREQYF
CDR3nt: TGTGCCTGGAGTGTAAAGACCCGGGAGCAGTACTTC

v_gene: TRBV27
d_gene: NA
j_gene: TRBJ1-6
abundance: NA
CDR3aa: CASSLRQGGDSPLHF
CDR3nt: TGTGCCAGCAGTTTAAGGCAGGGAGGCGATTCACCCCTCCACTTT

v_gene: TRBV21-1
d_gene: NA
j_gene: TRBJ1-1
abundance: NA
CDR3aa: CASPDRVGTEAFF
CDR3nt: TGTGCCAGCCCCGACAGGGTAGGTACTGAAGCTTTCTTT

v_gene: TRBV28
d_gene: NA
j_gene: TRBJ1-5
abundance: NA
CDR3aa: CASTNPRGPQHF
CDR3nt: TGTGCCAGCACCAACCCACGCGGGCCCCAGCATTTT

v_gene: TRBV10-2
d_gene: NA
j_gene: TRBJ2-7
abundance: NA
CDR3aa: CASSESETSEQYF
CDR3nt: TGCGCCAGCAGTGAGTCGGAGACTAGCGAGCAGTACTTC

v_gene: TRBV29-1
d_gene: NA
j_gene: TRBJ1-6
abundance: NA
CDR3aa: CSPPRQNSPLHF
CDR3nt: TGCAGCCCGCCACGGCAGAACTCACCCCTCCACTTT

v_gene: TRBV10-3
d_gene: NA
j_gene: TRBJ2-7
abundance: NA
CDR3aa: CAISESSRVQYYEQYF
CDR3nt: TGTGCCATCAGTGAGTCGTCGAGAGTACAATACTACGAGCAGTACTTC

v_gene: TRBV4-1
d_gene: TRBD1
j_gene: TRBJ2-4
abundance: NA
CDR3aa: CASSLDRLAKNIQYF
CDR3nt: TGCGCCAGCAGCCTGGACAGGCTAGCCAAAAACATTCAGTACTTC

v_gene: TRBV11-2
d_gene: NA
j_gene: TRBJ2-5
abundance: once
CDR3aa: CASSPLWETQYF
CDR3nt: TGTGCCAGCAGTCCCCTATGGGAGACCCAGTACTTC

v_gene: TRBV19
d_gene: TRBD1
j_gene: TRBJ2-4
abundance: once
CDR3aa: CASSKSGTGGDMTKNIQYF
CDR3nt: TGTGCCAGTAGTAAATCCGGGACAGGGGGCGATATGACCAAAAACATTCAGTACTTC

v_gene: TRBV7-8
d_gene: NA
j_gene: TRBJ1-4
abundance: NA
CDR3aa: CASSFRRVNEKLFF
CDR3nt: TGTGCCAGCAGCTTCCGACGGGTGAATGAAAAACTGTTTTTT

v_gene: TRBV6-5
d_gene: NA
j_gene: TRBJ2-1
abundance: NA
CDR3aa: CASSRGGPYNEQFF
CDR3nt: TGTGCCAGCAGTCGCGGGGGCCCCTACAATGAGCAGTTCTTC

v_gene: TRBV7-3
d_gene: NA
j_gene: TRBJ2-7
abundance: NA
CDR3aa: CASSLSGTPDEQYF
CDR3nt: TGTGCCAGCAGCTTAAGCGGGACCCCTGACGAGCAGTACTTC

v_gene: TRBV7-6
d_gene: TRBD2
j_gene: TRBJ2-3
abundance: NA
CDR3aa: CASSPNLVWTSGRVNTQYF
CDR3nt: TGTGCCAGCAGCCCTAACCTCGTTTGGACTAGCGGGAGGGTTAATACGCAGTATTTT